The T cell receptor beta chain under discussion was sequenced for a study of T cell responses to AZD1222 COVID-19 vaccine. The overall study: Doses given second, at about 4 or about 12 weeks, were pooled.

Sequencing was performed with immunoSEQ multiplex PCR; in TCRdb, only in-frame clones are kept and a portion is missing. The sample comprises some 150,000 clones, about nine tenths of which are singletons, and around 2% rests with the top ten. Of note for this clone: What it binds is unknown.

Study findings and constraints: Unmutated variant regions are reportedly targeted by nearly half of spike-specific TCRs. White British donors predominated, females outnumbered males, and clonal diversity was possibly underestimated. All repertoire sampling was performed exclusively after the peak T cell response.

Specimen: peripheral blood, collected on day 0 of AZD1222 vaccination. This TCR was sampled from an adult in good health.

The CDR3 region has the DNA TGTGCCAGCAGCTCCTCAGATACGCAGTATTTT. It translates to CASSSSDTQYF. This rearrangement joins TRBV7-3 to TRBJ2-3; no reliable D call. The CDR3 loop spans 11 amino acids. Per germline, CDR1 SGHTA and CDR2 FQGTGA. Trimming shortened V by 4 bases and J by 4 bases, and 3 bases separated the two germline ends.